The 10 T cell receptor beta chains given below trace back to one sample, sequenced in a study of breast tumors, draining lymph nodes, adjacent tissues. TCRdb reanalysed the multiplex PCR reads using MiXCR and keeps one entry per CDR3 protein. Of about 60,000 distinct CDR3 sequences in the sample, roughly 59% were seen once. Source material: breast tumor tissue. Source of these receptors: a female donor with breast cancer. Some clones in this sample may be carry-over from other donors' samples.

V usage is TRBV7-2 and J usage is TRBJ2-3; 9 bases map to TRBD2. V gave up 4 bases and J gave up 6 bases; unmatched junction bases: 17. Germline values: CDR1 SGHTA, CDR2 FQGNSA. The CDR3 has 18 residues. Here the CDR3 DNA reads TGTGCCAGCAGCTCCCCGCGGGGGTTAGCGGGAGCGGCTGATACGCAGTATTTT. Its protein is CASSSPRGLAGAADTQYF.

This clonotype was counted only a few times. CDR3 amino acids: CASGPSSYNSPLHF. CDR3 nucleotide sequence: TGTGCCAGTGGACCCAGCTCCTATAATTCACCCCTCCACTTT. The genes are TRBV15 and TRBJ1-6; D gene ambiguous. Trimming cost V 10 bases and J 0 bases, with 10 bases left between them. The CDR3 extends over 14 amino acids. Per germline, CDR1 LNHNV and CDR2 YYDKDF (reference sequence).

The chain carries TRBV5-5 and TRBJ2-7; D is unclear. This CDR3 contains 12 residues. Per germline, CDR1 SGHKS and CDR2 YYEKEE (reference sequence). V lost 5 bases to trimming and J lost 6 bases, with 12 bases between them. In nucleotides, the CDR3 is TGTGCCAGCAGTTCTTTCCTGGGCGAGCAGTACTTC. It codes for CASSSFLGEQYF.

This clonotype was seen at least ten times. V and J are TRBV6-2 or TRBV6-3 and TRBJ1-5, with 9 positions matching TRBD1. The trim removed 7 bases at V and 3 bases at J, leaving 7 bases unmatched. The germline V gene encodes CDR1 MNHEY and CDR2 SVGEGT. The CDR3 loop spans 15 amino acids. The CDR3 here is CASTPDRGINQPQHF. The CDR3 nucleotides are TGTGCCAGCACCCCGGACAGGGGTATCAATCAGCCCCAGCATTTT.

The rearrangement links TRBV20-1 to TRBJ1-4; weak D call: TRBD1 (5 bases). This CDR3 is 12 amino acids long. Trimming shortened V by 3 bases and J by 11 bases, and 13 bases separated the two germline ends. Per germline, CDR1 DFQATT and CDR2 SNEGSKA (reference sequence). In DNA, the CDR3 is TGCAGTGCTAGTAGTGCCCGGGACAAACTGTTTTTT. Amino acid sequence: CSASSARDKLFF.

The V and J genes are TRBV25-1 and TRBJ2-3; D is uncertain. In germline, CDR1 is MGHDK, CDR2 SYGVNS. There are 13 residues in the CDR3. Trimming cost V 8 bases and J 2 bases, with 11 bases left between them. This CDR3 is CASVELSTDTQYF. Here the CDR3 DNA reads TGTGCCAGCGTTGAACTTTCCACAGATACGCAGTATTTT.

This clonotype was seen ten or more times. The chain recombines TRBV5-1 with TRBJ1-5; possibly TRBD1 for D (5 bases). With 4 bases removed from V and 3 bases from J, the gap between germline ends came to 14 bases. The CDR3 extends over 15 amino acids. In germline, CDR1 is SGHRS, CDR2 YFSETQ. The CDR3 nucleotides read TGCGCCAGCAGCCCCGAAGGAGGGGACAATCAGCCCCAGCATTTT. Its translation: CASSPEGGDNQPQHF.

This clonotype was recorded at least ten times. In nucleotides, the CDR3 is TGCAGTGCAAATGAACGGTACAGGGGCTCCTACGAGCAGTACTTC. Protein product: CSANERYRGSYEQYF. This rearrangement joins TRBV20-1 to TRBJ2-7; TRBD1 agrees at 7 bases. Germline CDR1 reads DFQATT; CDR2 reads SNEGSKA (reference sequence). The CDR3 sequence is 15 residues long. Unmatched junction bases numbered 11, after V lost 6 bases and J lost 0 bases.

This clonotype was counted ten times or more. This sequence joins TRBV7-9 and TRBJ1-5, with D uncertain. The germline CDR1 and CDR2 sequences are SEHNR and FQNEAQ (reference sequence). CDR3 length: 13 residues. Trimming cost V 1 base and J 0 bases, with 1 base left between them. CDR3 nucleotides: TGTGCCAGCAGCTTAGATAGCAATCAGCCCCAGCATTTT. Amino acids: CASSLDSNQPQHF.

Ten or more counts support this clonotype. This rearrangement joins TRBV5-6 to TRBJ2-1, with 10 bases lining up with TRBD2. The V and J ends lost 3 bases and 0 bases, in that order; junction bases with no gene match: 3. Germline V gives CDR1 SGHDT, CDR2 YYEEEE. The CDR3 loop spans 16 amino acids. The CDR3 DNA reads as TGTGCCAGCAGCTGGACTAGCGGAAGCTCCTACAATGAGCAGTTCTTC. Translated: CASSWTSGSSYNEQFF.